This TCR beta chain appears in the sequencing data of a study of a mutant IDH1 vaccine in newly diagnosed glioma. Study context: The first vaccination came 4-6 weeks after radiotherapy alone, or with temozolomide cycles. Sex among treated patients split about 62% male, roughly 40% female; mean age was approximately 40 years.

This sample's time point: week 23, last vaccination. The study gave 300 ug of mutant IDH1 20-mer peptide per vaccine dose, with topical imiquimod. The table came from immunoSEQ multiplex PCR; TCRdb's copy has only in-frame clones and leaves some out. The sample lists 40,000 to 50,000 clones, under 80% seen once, with more than 4.5% in the top ten. On this clone itself: Its specificity is not known.

Study-wide findings and caveats: The vaccine induced immune responses, and these occurred in roughly 93% of patients.

Sequencing was performed on PBMCs, taken from a glioma patient whose treatment included an IDH1 peptide vaccine. The TCR sequence derives from a middle-aged man with glioma.

The chain's CDR3 is CASSPFTGNTGELFF. The DNA for the CDR3 is TGCGCCAGCAGCCCCTTTACAGGGAACACCGGGGAGCTGTTTTTT. The chain combines TRBV4-3 with TRBJ2-2; D possibly corresponds to TRBD1 (5 bases). The CDR3 sequence is 15 residues long. Deletions cut 4 bases from V and 1 base from J, with 10 bases between. Germline V CDR1 and CDR2: LGHNA, YSLEER.